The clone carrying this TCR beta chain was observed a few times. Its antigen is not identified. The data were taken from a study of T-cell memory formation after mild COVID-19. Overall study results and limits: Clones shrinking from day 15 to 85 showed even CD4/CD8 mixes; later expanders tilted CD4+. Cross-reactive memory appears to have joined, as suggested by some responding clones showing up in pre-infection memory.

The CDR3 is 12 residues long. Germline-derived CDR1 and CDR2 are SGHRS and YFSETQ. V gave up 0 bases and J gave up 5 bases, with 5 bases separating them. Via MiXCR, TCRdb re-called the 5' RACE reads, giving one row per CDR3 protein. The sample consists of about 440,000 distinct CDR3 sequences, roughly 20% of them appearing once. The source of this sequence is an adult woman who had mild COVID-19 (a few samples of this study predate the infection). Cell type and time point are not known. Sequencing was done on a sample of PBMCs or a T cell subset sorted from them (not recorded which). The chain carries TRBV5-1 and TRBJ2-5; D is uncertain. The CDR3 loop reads CASSLDHETQYF. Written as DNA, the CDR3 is TGCGCCAGCAGCTTGGATCATGAGACCCAGTACTTC.